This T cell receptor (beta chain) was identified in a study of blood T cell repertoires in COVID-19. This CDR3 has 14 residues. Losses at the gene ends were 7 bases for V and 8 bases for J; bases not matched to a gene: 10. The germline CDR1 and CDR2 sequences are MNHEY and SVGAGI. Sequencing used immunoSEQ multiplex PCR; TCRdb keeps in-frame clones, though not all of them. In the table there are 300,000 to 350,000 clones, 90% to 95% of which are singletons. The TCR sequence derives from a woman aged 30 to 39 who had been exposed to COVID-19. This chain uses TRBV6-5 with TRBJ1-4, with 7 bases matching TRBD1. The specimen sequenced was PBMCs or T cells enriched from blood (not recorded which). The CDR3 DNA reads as TGTGCCAGCACCCCAGGGGGAAAGGTAGAAAAACTGTTTTTT. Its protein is CASTPGGKVEKLFF.